This entry concerns a single T cell receptor (beta chain). This CDR3 contains 16 residues. The germline CDR1 and CDR2 sequences are LGHNA and YNFKEQ. The V segment lost 4 bases and the J segment 2 bases; nucleotides outside the gene matches: 3. This specimen comes from a study of blood T cell repertoires in COVID-19. In the study overall: Collection of acute and convalescent COVID-19 samples took place in the United States, Italy and Spain. Sources were T cells, B-cell-depleted T cells, or PBMCs; the material itself was cDNA or gDNA.

In the authors' methods: Reference gene primers were amplified, and this amplification served to estimate nucleated cell counts. TCRdb's copy holds only in-frame clones and misses some; the assay was immunoSEQ multiplex PCR. The DNA gave D and trimming, while V, J and clone size come from that table. The table has approximately 200,000 clones, just under 90% seen once. The chain joins TRBV4-2 to TRBJ2-5; 14 nucleotides agree with TRBD2. The source material was peripheral blood. The TCR comes from a man aged 60-69 years who had recovered from COVID-19. This chain's CDR3 is CASSLGLAGGQETQYF. The CDR3 nucleotides read TGTGCCAGCAGCCTTGGACTAGCGGGGGGACAAGAGACCCAGTACTTC.